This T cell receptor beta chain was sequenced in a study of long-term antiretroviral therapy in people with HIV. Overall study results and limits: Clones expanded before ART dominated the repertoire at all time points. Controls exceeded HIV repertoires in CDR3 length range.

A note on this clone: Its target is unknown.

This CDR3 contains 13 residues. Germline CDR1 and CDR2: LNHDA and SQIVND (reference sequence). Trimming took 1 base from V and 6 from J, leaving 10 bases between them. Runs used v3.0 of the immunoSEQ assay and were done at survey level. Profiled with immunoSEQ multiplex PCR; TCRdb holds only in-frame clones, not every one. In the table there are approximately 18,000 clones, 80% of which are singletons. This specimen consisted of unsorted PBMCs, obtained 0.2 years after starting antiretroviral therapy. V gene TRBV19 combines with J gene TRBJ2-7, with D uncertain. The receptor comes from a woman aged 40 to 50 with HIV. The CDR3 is CASSIGPGGEQYF. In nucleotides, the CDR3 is TGTGCCAGTAGTATAGGCCCAGGCGGCGAGCAGTACTTC.